This T cell receptor beta chain was observed in a study of identifying expanded T cells in peripheral blood. Study outcomes and limitations: Approximately 1.2 clones differed between technical replicates, versus about 15 and 19 over time. Clone count variance between two-week samples rose with total template count.

Clones were read by immunoSEQ multiplex PCR, and TCRdb kept only the in-frame ones, dropping some. In the table there are around 60,000 clones, about four fifths of which are singletons. During the collection period, no donor immune events like infections were recorded. On this clone: Its antigen is unknown. The junction departs from the called germline gene at one end, perhaps through a read error.

The sample consisted of blood. The TCR comes from a person between 18 and 70 years old in good health.

CDR3 loop: CASCLGLAGDTQYF. CDR3 nucleotide sequence: TGCGCCAGCTGCTTGGGACTAGCCGGAGATACGCAGTATTTT. The chain couples TRBV5-1 to TRBJ2-3; 9 nucleotides align to TRBD2. In germline, CDR1 is SGHRS, CDR2 YFSETQ. The CDR3 covers 14 residues.